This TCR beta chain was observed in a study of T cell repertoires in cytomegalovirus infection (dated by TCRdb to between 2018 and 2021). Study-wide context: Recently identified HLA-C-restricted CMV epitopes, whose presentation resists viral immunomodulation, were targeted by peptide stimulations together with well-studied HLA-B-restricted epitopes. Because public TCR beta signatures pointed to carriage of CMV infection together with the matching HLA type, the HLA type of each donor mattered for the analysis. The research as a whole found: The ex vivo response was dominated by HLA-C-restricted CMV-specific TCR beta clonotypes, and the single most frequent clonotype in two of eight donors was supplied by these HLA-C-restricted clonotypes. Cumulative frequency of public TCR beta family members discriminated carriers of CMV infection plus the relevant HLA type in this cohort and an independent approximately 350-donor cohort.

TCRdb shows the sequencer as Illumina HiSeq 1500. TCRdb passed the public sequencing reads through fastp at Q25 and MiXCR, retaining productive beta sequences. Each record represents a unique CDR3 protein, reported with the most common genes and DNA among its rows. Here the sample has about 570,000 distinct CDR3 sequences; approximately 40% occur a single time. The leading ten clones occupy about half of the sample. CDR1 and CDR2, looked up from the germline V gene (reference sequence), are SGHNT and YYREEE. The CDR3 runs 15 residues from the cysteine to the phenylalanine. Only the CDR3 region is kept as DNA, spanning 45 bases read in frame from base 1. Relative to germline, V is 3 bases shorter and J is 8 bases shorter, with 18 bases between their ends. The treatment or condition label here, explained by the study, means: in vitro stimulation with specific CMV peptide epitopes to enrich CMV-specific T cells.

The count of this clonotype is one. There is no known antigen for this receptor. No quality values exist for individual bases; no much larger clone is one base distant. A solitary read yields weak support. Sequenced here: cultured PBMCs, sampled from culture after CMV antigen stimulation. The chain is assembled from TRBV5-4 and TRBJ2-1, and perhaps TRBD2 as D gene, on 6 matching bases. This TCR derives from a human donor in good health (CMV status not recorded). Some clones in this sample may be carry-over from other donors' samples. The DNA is TGTGCCAGCAGCTCGATGCGGGACTGGCGCGATGAGCAGTTCTTC. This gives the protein CASSSMRDWRDEQFF.